This entry is about one TCR beta chain. The table lists this clone with a count of one. No cognate antigen has been identified for it. Per-nucleotide qualities are absent, and no much larger clonotype sits a single base away. Healthy HIV-negative adults with no recently reported acute infections or vaccinations were included as donors. All donors were Caucasian adults living in Nashville, Tennessee, USA. Magnetic negative selection was used to enrich CD4+ T cells, after which naive cells were positively selected on CD45RA and the negative fraction became the memory subset. After blood collection by leukapheresis, PBMCs were isolated using Ficoll-Histopaque density gradient centrifugation and then cryopreserved in the vapor phase of liquid nitrogen. Purity and quantity of every magnetically sorted T cell population were checked by analytical flow cytometry. Genomic DNA was isolated from each sorted fraction and quantified by UV absorbance on a Nanodrop 2000c.

Using the deep immunoSEQ assay, multiplex PCR amplified TCR CDR3 regions from genomic DNA. Genomic DNA extracted from each cell subset was distributed evenly over all wells of several immunoSEQ 96-well plates, and each plate served as one replicate. For sorted subsets, approximately 200 ng of genomic DNA, equivalent to roughly 30,000 T cell genomes, went into each replicate PCR. Purified libraries were measured with a Qubit 3.0 fluorometer, size-checked on a Bioanalyzer 2100, and measured again with the KAPA Library Quantification kit. A separate single-read 150-cycle Illumina NextSeq 550 flow cell was used to sequence each immunoSEQ 96-well plate. The study's processing was this. Because the immunoSEQ output held only junctional sequences and lacked quality scores, the filtering could not match the filtering applied to full-length reads. To assign V/J genes and CDR3, sequences were annotated using PyIR, a Python wrapper for IgBLAST v1.9, with IMGT germline references. Reads with weak V/J assignments (E-value above 1e-6), missing CDR3, stop codons, out-of-frame junctions, or ambiguous translated residues were removed. V3J clonotypes were defined as sequences sharing an identical inferred V gene, J gene, and CDR3 amino acid sequence. Percentage overlap between repertoires was computed as shared unique clonotypes divided by the size of the smaller repertoire. Three approaches were used to assess repertoire richness: RTK rarefaction, the Chao1 estimator, and Recon v2.1 estimates of unobserved clonotypes. OLGA was used to compute generation probabilities for all TCRbeta clonotypes that the gDNA method yielded from a few donors. TCRdb retrieved this table from immuneACCESS and kept in-frame rearrangements only. Not all clones are present; in checked studies, unresolved V genes account for under half, and no reason is known for the remainder. V, J and clone size are those of that table, while D and trimming were read from the DNA. For this sample the table gives 2,500,000 or so clones, of which roughly nine tenths were detected only once. Of the sample, 0.14% is held by the ten largest clones.

These data originate in a study of shared clonotypes between healthy human individuals (dated by TCRdb to 2018 to 2020). With respect to the entire study: The cohort comprised a couple of women and three men aged 18 to 49 years. Per donor, three plates each were used for CD4 naive and CD4 memory, two for CD8 naive, and one for CD8 memory. The study deeply sequenced blood TCR repertoires of about 5 healthy adults to estimate repertoire size and the extent of clonotype sharing between individuals. Libraries were prepared and TCR repertoires were sequenced by different laboratories using diverse techniques, in order to increase sequencing depth and limit assay-specific biases. Between about 0.8 and 9 billion PBMCs per donor were obtained by leukapheresis.

Results and caveats for the whole study, not just this receptor: Only blood was sampled, and tissue TCR repertoires likely differ from those in blood. Because the study included only a small number of donors, the genetic and exposure-history diversity represented was limited. Incomplete sequencing was indicated by rarefaction of sorted-subset datasets, despite the large sequencing depth. Naive subsets generally had larger estimated clonotype richness than memory subsets did. When a handful of donors were compared, the shared fraction of clonotypes was approximately 5% for naive CD4, 3.5% for naive CD8, 2% to 2.5% for memory CD4, and less than 0.45% for memory CD8. Higher generation probabilities were observed for clonotypes shared by all four sorted-subset donors than for non-shared clonotypes. Pairwise subsampling led to the expectation that sequencing depth would affect the degree of clonotype sharing among donors.

CDR1 and CDR2, per the germline V gene, are ENHRY and SYGVKD. From the cysteine through the phenylalanine, the CDR3 covers 14 amino acids. The kept DNA is CDR3 alone, 42 bases in frame from the first base. V was cut back by 8 bases and J by 7 bases, leaving a gap of 18 bases between them. The chain is made from TRBV10-3 and TRBJ1-3; the D gene cannot be resolved reliably. This sequence was found in a man aged 18 to 35 in good health. The sequenced material came from naive CD4+ T cells sorted from blood. Interpreted using the paper, the cell subset or site label stands for: CD45RA+ positively selected. At the DNA level, the sequence is TGTGCCATCGGGTCCGGGCCCCTTGGGAACACCATATATTTT. This yields the protein CAIGSGPLGNTIYF.